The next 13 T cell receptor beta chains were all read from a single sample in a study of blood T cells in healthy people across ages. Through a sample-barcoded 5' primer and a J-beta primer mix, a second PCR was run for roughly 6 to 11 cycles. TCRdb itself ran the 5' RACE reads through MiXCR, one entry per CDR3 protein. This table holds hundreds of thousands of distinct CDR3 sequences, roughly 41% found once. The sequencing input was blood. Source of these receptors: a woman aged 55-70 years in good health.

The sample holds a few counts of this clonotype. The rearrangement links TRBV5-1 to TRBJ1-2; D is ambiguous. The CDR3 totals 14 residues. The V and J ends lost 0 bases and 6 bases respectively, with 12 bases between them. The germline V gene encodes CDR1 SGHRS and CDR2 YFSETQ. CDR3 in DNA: TGCGCCAGCAGCTTGGGCCCCCAGGCGCATGGCTACACCTTC. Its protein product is CASSLGPQAHGYTF.

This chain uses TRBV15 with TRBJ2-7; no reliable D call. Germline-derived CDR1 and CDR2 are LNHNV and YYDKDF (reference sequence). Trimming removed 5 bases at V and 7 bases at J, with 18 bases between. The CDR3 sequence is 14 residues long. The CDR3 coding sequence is TGTGCCACCAGCCCACCGGTGTCCTGGAATGAGCAGTACTTC. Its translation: CATSPPVSWNEQYF.

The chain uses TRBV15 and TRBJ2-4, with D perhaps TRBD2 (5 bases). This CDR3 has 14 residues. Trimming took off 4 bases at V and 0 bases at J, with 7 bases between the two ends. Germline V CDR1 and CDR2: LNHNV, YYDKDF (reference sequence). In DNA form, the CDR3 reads TGTGCCACCAGCATCGGACTAGCCAAAAACATTCAGTACTTC. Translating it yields CATSIGLAKNIQYF.

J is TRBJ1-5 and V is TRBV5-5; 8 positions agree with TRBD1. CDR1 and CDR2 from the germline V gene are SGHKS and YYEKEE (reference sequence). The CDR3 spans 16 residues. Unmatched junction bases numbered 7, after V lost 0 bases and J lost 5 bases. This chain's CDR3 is CASSLGDRPPDQPQHF. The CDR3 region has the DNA TGTGCCAGCAGCTTGGGGGACAGGCCCCCGGATCAGCCCCAGCATTTT.

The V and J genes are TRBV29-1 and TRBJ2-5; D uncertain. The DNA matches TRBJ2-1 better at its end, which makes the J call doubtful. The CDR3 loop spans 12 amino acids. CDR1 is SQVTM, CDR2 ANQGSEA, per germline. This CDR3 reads CSVAGYQETQFF. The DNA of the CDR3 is TGCAGCGTTGCTGGTTACCAAGAGACCCAGTTCTTC.

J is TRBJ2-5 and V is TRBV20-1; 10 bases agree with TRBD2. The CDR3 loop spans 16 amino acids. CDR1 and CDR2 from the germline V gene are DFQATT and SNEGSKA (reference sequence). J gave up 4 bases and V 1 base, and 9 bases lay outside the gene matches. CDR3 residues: CSARGPPSGGRETQYF. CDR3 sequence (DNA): TGCAGTGCTAGAGGCCCCCCTAGCGGGGGAAGAGAGACCCAGTACTTC.

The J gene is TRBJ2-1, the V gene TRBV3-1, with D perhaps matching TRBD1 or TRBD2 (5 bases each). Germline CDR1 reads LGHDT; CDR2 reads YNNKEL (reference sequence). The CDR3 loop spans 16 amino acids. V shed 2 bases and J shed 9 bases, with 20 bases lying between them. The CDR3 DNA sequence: TGTGCCAGCAGCCAACATGGGGCGGGTAGACAATTTGAGCAGTTCTTC. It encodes CASSQHGAGRQFEQFF.

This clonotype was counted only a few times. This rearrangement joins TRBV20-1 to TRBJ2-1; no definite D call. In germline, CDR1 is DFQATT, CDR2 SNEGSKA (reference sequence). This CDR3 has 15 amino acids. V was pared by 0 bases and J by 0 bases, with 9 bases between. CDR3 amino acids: CSARDGSSSYNEQFF. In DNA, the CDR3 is TGCAGTGCTAGAGATGGCTCGAGCTCCTACAATGAGCAGTTCTTC.

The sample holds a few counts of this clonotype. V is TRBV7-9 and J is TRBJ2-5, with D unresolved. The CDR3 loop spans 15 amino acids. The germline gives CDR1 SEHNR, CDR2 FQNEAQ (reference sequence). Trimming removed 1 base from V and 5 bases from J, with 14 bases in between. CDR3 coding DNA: TGTGCCAGCAGCTTAGGGACGGTGATGGGGGAGACCCAGTACTTC. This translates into CASSLGTVMGETQYF.

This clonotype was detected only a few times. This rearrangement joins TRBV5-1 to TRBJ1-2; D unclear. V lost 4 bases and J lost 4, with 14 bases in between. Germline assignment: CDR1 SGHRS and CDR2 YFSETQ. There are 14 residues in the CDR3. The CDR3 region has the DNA TGCGCCAGCAGCAGTGACGCGCGGTCCTATGGCTACACCTTC. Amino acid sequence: CASSSDARSYGYTF.

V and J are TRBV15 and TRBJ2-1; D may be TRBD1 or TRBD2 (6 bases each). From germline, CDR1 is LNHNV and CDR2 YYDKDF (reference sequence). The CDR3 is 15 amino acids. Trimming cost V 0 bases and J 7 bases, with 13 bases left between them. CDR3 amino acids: CATSRDRWGANEQFF. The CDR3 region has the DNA TGTGCCACCAGCAGAGATCGTTGGGGGGCTAATGAGCAGTTCTTC.

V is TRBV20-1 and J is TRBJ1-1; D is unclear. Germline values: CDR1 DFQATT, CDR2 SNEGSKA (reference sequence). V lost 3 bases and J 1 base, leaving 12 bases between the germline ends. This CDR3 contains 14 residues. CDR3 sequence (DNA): TGCAGTGCTAGCGGCTTGGCGGGGAACACTGAAGCTTTCTTT. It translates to CSASGLAGNTEAFF.

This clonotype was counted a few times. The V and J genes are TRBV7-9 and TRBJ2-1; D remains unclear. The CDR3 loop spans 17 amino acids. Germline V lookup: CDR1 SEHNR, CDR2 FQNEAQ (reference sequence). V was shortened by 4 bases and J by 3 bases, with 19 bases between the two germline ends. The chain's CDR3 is CASSSYETQVGYNEQFF. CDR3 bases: TGTGCCAGCAGCTCTTACGAAACACAAGTCGGCTACAATGAGCAGTTCTTC.